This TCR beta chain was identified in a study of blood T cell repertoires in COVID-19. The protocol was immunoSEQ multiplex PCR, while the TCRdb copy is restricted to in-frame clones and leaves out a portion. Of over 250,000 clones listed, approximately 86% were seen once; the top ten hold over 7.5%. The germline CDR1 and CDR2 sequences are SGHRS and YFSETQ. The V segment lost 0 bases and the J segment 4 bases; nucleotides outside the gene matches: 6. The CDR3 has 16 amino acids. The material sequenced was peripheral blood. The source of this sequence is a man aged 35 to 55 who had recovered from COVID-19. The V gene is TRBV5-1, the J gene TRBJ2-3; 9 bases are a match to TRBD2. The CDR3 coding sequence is TGCGCCAGCAGCTTGGCTGGGCGGGGGGGCCCAGATACGCAGTATTTT. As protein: CASSLAGRGGPDTQYF. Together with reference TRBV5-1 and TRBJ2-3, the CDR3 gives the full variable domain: KAGVTQTPRYLIKTRGQQVTLSCSPISGHRSVSWYQQTPGQGLQFLFEYFSETQRNKGNFPGRFSGRQFSNSRSEMNVSTLELGDSALYLCASSLAGRGGPDTQYFGPGTRLTVL.